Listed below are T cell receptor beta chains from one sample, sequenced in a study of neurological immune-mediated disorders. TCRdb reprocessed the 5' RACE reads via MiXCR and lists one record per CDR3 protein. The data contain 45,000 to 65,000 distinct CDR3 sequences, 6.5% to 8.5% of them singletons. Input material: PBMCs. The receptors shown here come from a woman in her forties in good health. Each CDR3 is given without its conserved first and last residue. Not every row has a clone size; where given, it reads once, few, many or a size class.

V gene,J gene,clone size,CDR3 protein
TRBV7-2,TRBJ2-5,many,ASAEGWASLPNQETQY
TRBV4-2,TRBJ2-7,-,ASSQDPGALNEQY
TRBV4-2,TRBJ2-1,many,ASSQEGIDEQF
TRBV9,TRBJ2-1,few,ASSFSGSPHNEQF
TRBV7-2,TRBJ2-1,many,ASSPPWRDPGGAEQF
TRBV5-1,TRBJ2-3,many,ASSLGRPEDTQY
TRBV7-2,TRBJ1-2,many,ASSDSGAPGYGYT
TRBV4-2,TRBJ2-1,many,ASSHGLADDNEQF
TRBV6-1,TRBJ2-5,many,ASSAGQGETQY
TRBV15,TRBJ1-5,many,ATSRVSNQPQH
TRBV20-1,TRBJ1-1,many,SAPRAGSTEAF
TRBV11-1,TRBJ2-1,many,ASSPQWGTTYNEQF
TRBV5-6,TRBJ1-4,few,ASSFGRKLF
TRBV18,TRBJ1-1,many,ASSPTPEGTEAF
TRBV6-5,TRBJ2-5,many,ASTTQGFWETQY
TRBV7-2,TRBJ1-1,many,ASSFVAVNTEAF
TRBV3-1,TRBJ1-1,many,ASSQDTGVNTEAF
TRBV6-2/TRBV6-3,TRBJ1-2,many,ASSPDRGQSLTYGYT
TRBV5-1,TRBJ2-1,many,ASSLHLSGSSYNEQF
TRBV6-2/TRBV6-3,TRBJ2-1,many,ATSRGGGSWEQF
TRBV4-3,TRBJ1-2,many,ASSQRTGEGYT
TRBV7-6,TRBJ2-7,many,ASSLEDRNYEQY
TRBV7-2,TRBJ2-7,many,ASSSRGGRSYEQY
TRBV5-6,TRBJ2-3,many,ASSFGSPFTDTQY
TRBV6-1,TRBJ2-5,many,ASVRDLGETQY
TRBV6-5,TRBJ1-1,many,ASRLPPGGAF
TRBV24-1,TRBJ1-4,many,ATSTGGKLF
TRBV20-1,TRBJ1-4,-,SAATGGEEKLF
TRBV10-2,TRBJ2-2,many,ASSEPNRGTGELF
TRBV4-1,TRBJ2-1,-,ASSQEKGYSSYNEQF
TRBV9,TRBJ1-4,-,ASSVGPVATNEKLF
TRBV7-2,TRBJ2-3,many,ASSPRAYTDTQY
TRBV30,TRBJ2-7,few,AWSVGGEQY
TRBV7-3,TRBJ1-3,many,ASSPGTGNTIY
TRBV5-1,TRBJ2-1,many,ASSLMDGRSYNEQF
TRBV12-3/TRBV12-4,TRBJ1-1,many,ASSLPTSGISEAF
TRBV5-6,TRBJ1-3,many,ASSLSRASGNTIY